Shown below are 29 T cell receptor beta chains from a single sample sequenced in a study of blood T cell repertoires in COVID-19. Assay used: immunoSEQ multiplex PCR; TCRdb lists only in-frame clones, some missing. There are under 300,000 clones in the sample; about four fifths occur only once, and 1.5% to 2% lies in the top ten. Specimen: peripheral blood. The receptors here all came from a man aged 25 to 45 who had recovered from COVID-19.

This chain joins TRBV2 and TRBJ2-3; possible D gene TRBD2, 5 bases. CDR3 length: 11 residues. Germline CDR1 SNHLY, CDR2 FYNNEI. V was cut by 5 bases and J by 6 bases, with 6 bases left in between. This chain's CDR3 is CASSRGDTQYF. In DNA, the CDR3 is TGTGCCAGCAGTCGCGGGGATACGCAGTATTTT.

The chain joins TRBV14 to TRBJ2-1; perhaps TRBD1 as D (6 bases). Per the germline V gene, CDR1 is SGHDN and CDR2 is FVKESK. Trimming left V 4 bases short and J 4 bases short, with 8 bases between. This CDR3 region has 13 residues. CDR3 DNA sequence: TGTGCCAGCAGCCCCCAGGGGTACAATGAGCAGTTCTTC. Protein product: CASSPQGYNEQFF. Using reference TRBV14 and TRBJ2-1 for the parts outside the CDR3, the full variable domain is EAGVTQFPSHSVIEKGQTVTLRCDPISGHDNLYWYRRVMGKEIKFLLHFVKESKQDESGMPNNRFLAERTGGTYSTLKVQPAELEDSGVYFCASSPQGYNEQFFGPGTRLTVL.

The CDR3 DNA sequence: TGTGCCAGCAGCTCCAACGGGGGGGATACGCAGTATTTT. Translation gives CASSSNGGDTQYF. The V call is TRBV7-2, the J call TRBJ2-3, with 7 bases fitting TRBD2. Germline lookup yields CDR1 SGHTA and CDR2 FQGNSA. Trimming removed 4 bases from V and 6 bases from J; junction bases left unmatched: 4. This CDR3 is built from 13 residues. The variable domain in full, with the rest retrieved from reference TRBV7-2 and TRBJ2-3, is GAGVSQSPSNKVTEKGKDVELRCDPISGHTALYWYRQSLGQGLEFLIYFQGNSAPDKSGLPSDRFSAERTGGSVSTLTIQRTQQEDSAVYLCASSSNGGDTQYFGPGTRLTVL.

The gene calls are TRBV7-9 and TRBJ2-3; a weak D match, TRBD2 (6 bases). Looked up from germline, CDR1 is SEHNR and CDR2 is FQNEAQ (reference sequence). Deletions cut 5 bases from V and 4 bases from J, with 16 bases between. The CDR3 contains 15 residues. The CDR3 sequence is CASSLRLGEADTQYF. CDR3 bases: TGTGCCAGCAGCCTACGGTTGGGGGAGGCAGATACGCAGTATTTT. Looking up the rest from reference TRBV7-9 and TRBJ2-3 gives the full variable domain: DTGVSQNPRHKITKRGQNVTFRCDPISEHNRLYWYRQTLGQGPEFLTYFQNEAQLEKSRLLSDRFSAERPKGSFSTLEIQRTEQGDSAMYLCASSLRLGEADTQYFGPGTRLTVL.

This clone is a singleton in its sample. The same CDR3 also results from other DNA sequences found in this sample. This chain links TRBV7-3 with TRBJ2-3; no clear D. The CDR3 runs 13 residues. CDR1 is SGHTA, CDR2 FQGTGA, per germline. V shed 1 base and J shed 3 bases, with 5 bases lying between them. CDR3 sequence: CASSLRPTDTQYF. The CDR3 DNA sequence: TGTGCCAGCAGCTTAAGGCCTACAGATACGCAGTATTTT.

The V call is TRBV7-8, the J call TRBJ2-2, with D possibly matching TRBD2 (7 bases). Trimming removed 8 bases from V and 5 bases from J, with 27 bases in between. The CDR3 is made up of 18 amino acids. Germline loops: CDR1 SGHVS, CDR2 FQNEAQ. CDR3 sequence: CASAFGGLAGARTGELFF. The CDR3 coding sequence is TGTGCCAGCGCCTTCGGTGGACTCGCGGGGGCGAGGACCGGGGAGCTGTTTTTT.

The J gene is TRBJ1-5, the V gene TRBV12-5, with 8 bases aligning to TRBD1. This CDR3 comprises 15 residues. Germline V lookup: CDR1 LGHNT, CDR2 FRNRAP. The V and J ends lost 5 bases and 3 bases, in that order; junction bases with no gene match: 6. The CDR3 protein is CASGQGQGYNQPQHF. The CDR3 nucleotides are TGTGCTAGTGGTCAAGGACAGGGTTACAATCAGCCCCAGCATTTT.

The V call is TRBV20-1, the J call TRBJ1-3; D unresolved. The CDR3 length is 11 residues. V lost 0 bases and J 8 bases, leaving 5 bases between the germline ends. CDR1 is DFQATT, CDR2 SNEGSKA, per germline (reference sequence). The CDR3 nucleotides are TGCAGTGCTAGAGATCGGGACACCATATATTTT. Protein product: CSARDRDTIYF.

The rearrangement joins TRBV29-1 to TRBJ2-5, with 8 bases fitting TRBD2. J lost 5 bases, V lost 6 bases, and 11 bases had no gene match. Germline CDR1 reads SQVTM; CDR2 reads ANQGSEA. The CDR3 spans 14 residues. The chain's CDR3 is CSVEYPAGAETQYF. Written as DNA, the CDR3 is TGCAGCGTAGAATACCCAGCGGGGGCGGAGACCCAGTACTTC.

This clone has only a few counts. This sequence joins TRBV10-3 and TRBJ1-5; D is perhaps TRBD1 (5 bases). The V gene's germline CDR1 is ENHRY and CDR2 SYGVKD. CDR3 size: 14 residues. V was cut by 2 bases and J by 6 bases, with 11 bases left in between. CDR3 region: CAISESQGAQPQHF. Written as DNA, the CDR3 is TGTGCCATCAGTGAGAGCCAGGGTGCTCAGCCCCAGCATTTT.

This sequence joins TRBV15 and TRBJ1-5; D is unclear. Trimming removed 0 bases at V and 7 bases at J, with 16 bases between. The length of the CDR3 is 16 residues. The V gene's germline CDR1 is LNHNV and CDR2 YYDKDF (reference sequence). CDR3 nucleotides: TGTGCCACCAGCAGAGATATGCTCGGTACAGCCCAGCCCCAGCATTTT. Translation gives CATSRDMLGTAQPQHF.

The chain has TRBV7-6 and TRBJ2-2, with D possibly TRBD2 on 5 matching bases. This CDR3 spans 14 amino acids. The V end was cut by 4 bases, the J end by 8 bases, with 14 bases between. Germline V gene data show CDR1 as SGHVS and CDR2 as FNYEAQ. The CDR3 region has the DNA TGTGCCAGCAGCTCTGGTCGCGGGTTGGGGGAGCTGTTTTTT. Its protein product is CASSSGRGLGELFF.

The rearrangement links TRBV5-1 to TRBJ2-5; 7 bases match TRBD1. The CDR3 spans 16 residues. Germline-derived CDR1 and CDR2 are SGHRS and YFSETQ. Trimming removed 2 bases from V and 3 bases from J; junction bases left unmatched: 10. Here the CDR3 DNA reads TGCGCCAGCAGCTTTAGGCCCCGGGACAGCGAAGAGACCCAGTACTTC. Amino acids: CASSFRPRDSEETQYF.

The rearrangement links TRBV19 to TRBJ1-2; D ambiguous. Germline CDR1 and CDR2: LNHDA and SQIVND (reference sequence). The CDR3 has 14 residues. V lost 1 base, J lost 0 bases, and 6 bases lay in between. In DNA, the CDR3 is TGTGCCAGTAGTATAGGAGGCACTAACTATGGCTACACCTTC. Amino acids: CASSIGGTNYGYTF.

The chain carries TRBV18 and TRBJ2-5; TRBD2 agrees at 7 bases. This CDR3 region has 14 residues. Germline CDR1 and CDR2: KGHSH and LQKENI. The V and J ends lost 3 bases and 10 bases, in that order; junction bases with no gene match: 11. CDR3 region: CASSPNSREGDQYF. CDR3 sequence (DNA): TGTGCCAGCTCACCTAATTCCAGGGAGGGAGACCAGTACTTC.

The V and J genes are TRBV10-3 and TRBJ1-3; maybe TRBD1 (6 bases). The V gene's germline CDR1 is ENHRY and CDR2 SYGVKD. The length of the CDR3 is 18 residues. Trimming took off 6 bases at V and 0 bases at J, with 21 bases between the two ends. This CDR3 is CAISGQSLPVISGNTIYF. In DNA form, the CDR3 reads TGTGCCATCAGCGGACAGTCACTTCCCGTCATCTCTGGAAACACCATATATTTT.

The chain has TRBV7-9 and TRBJ2-5, with 9 positions matching TRBD1. V trimming: 5 bases; J trimming: 5 bases; junction bases outside the gene matches: 12. The CDR3 loop spans 16 amino acids. The germline gives CDR1 SEHNR, CDR2 FQNEAQ (reference sequence). The CDR3 protein is CASSDSRDRVWETQYF. CDR3 DNA: TGTGCCAGCAGCGATAGCCGGGACAGGGTGTGGGAGACCCAGTACTTC.

This chain joins TRBV6-7 and TRBJ1-1; 8 bases fit TRBD1. TRBV6-7 is annotated as an ORF whose role is uncertain. The CDR3 has 15 residues. With V trimmed by 11 bases and J by 1 base, 12 bases remained unmatched. The CDR3 loop is CALPGTGSWNTEAFF. The CDR3, as DNA: TGTGCCCTACCGGGGACAGGCTCTTGGAACACTGAAGCTTTCTTT.

This chain joins TRBV2 and TRBJ1-1; D not resolved. The germline V and J ends were trimmed by 4 bases and 1 base, with 13 bases remaining between them. Germline CDR1 SNHLY, CDR2 FYNNEI. CDR3 size: 15 residues. This chain's CDR3 is CASSVLPGGNTEAFF. The CDR3 nucleotides read TGTGCCAGCAGTGTACTACCGGGTGGGAACACTGAAGCTTTCTTT.

This chain links TRBV4-2 with TRBJ1-5; 8 nucleotides align to TRBD1. Germline V gene sequence: CDR1 LGHNA, CDR2 YNFKEQ. The CDR3 is 16 amino acids. V lost 2 bases and J lost 6; bases outside the gene matches: 9. CDR3 sequence reads: CASSQHRGQGVQPQHF. CDR3 sequence (DNA): TGTGCCAGCAGCCAACACCGTGGACAGGGCGTTCAGCCCCAGCATTTT.

The chain employs TRBV28 and TRBJ1-5; D might be TRBD1 (6 bases). Trimming shortened V by 8 bases and J by 7 bases, and 12 bases separated the two germline ends. Germline V CDR1 and CDR2: MDHEN, SYDVKM. The CDR3 runs to 12 residues. Here the CDR3 reads CASSSGVQPQHF. The CDR3 bases are TGTGCCAGCTCCTCAGGGGTCCAGCCCCAGCATTTT.

This chain links TRBV4-2 with TRBJ1-4, with 7 bases fitting TRBD1. The CDR3 totals 15 residues. The germline V gene has CDR1 LGHNA and CDR2 YNFKEQ. J gave up 8 bases and V 2 bases, and 8 bases lay outside the gene matches. The CDR3 here is CASSQFQGEGEKLFF. The CDR3 nucleotides read TGTGCCAGCAGCCAATTCCAGGGGGAAGGCGAAAAACTGTTTTTT.

CDR3 DNA: TGTGCCAGTAGTATAAGTGCGAGCGGGGGCCCCACAGATACGCAGTATTTT. Its protein product is CASSISASGGPTDTQYF. The genes are TRBV19 and TRBJ2-3, with 8 bases fitting TRBD2. Germline lookup yields CDR1 LNHDA and CDR2 SQIVND (reference sequence). Trimming removed 2 bases from V and 2 bases from J; junction bases left unmatched: 9. The CDR3 is 17 residues long.

The rearrangement uses TRBV9 and TRBJ1-1, with a possible D match to TRBD1 (5 bases). The germline V gene has CDR1 SGDLS and CDR2 YYNGEE. The CDR3 is 14 residues long. Trimming stripped 2 bases from V and 3 bases from J, with 11 bases between. The CDR3 here is CASSVAVRDTEAFF. CDR3 nucleotide sequence: TGTGCCAGCAGCGTGGCAGTCAGGGACACTGAAGCTTTCTTT.

The chain joins TRBV5-1 to TRBJ2-3; 8 bases line up with TRBD1. Germline V gene data show CDR1 as SGHRS and CDR2 as YFSETQ. This CDR3 has 15 amino acids. V gave up 3 bases and J gave up 0 bases; unmatched junction bases: 3. Written as DNA, the CDR3 is TGCGCCAGCAGCTGGGGGACAGGAAGCACAGATACGCAGTATTTT. It codes for CASSWGTGSTDTQYF.

V gene TRBV5-4 combines with J gene TRBJ2-1; 11 positions match TRBD2. The ends lost 5 bases at V and 8 bases at J; junction bases unmatched: 9. CDR3 length equals 15 residues. In germline, CDR1 is SGHNT, CDR2 YYREEE (reference sequence). The CDR3 loop is CASRVSGGARDEQFF. The CDR3 DNA is TGTGCCAGCAGGGTTAGCGGGGGGGCTCGGGATGAGCAGTTCTTC.

J is TRBJ2-1 and V is TRBV7-9; the D gene is possibly TRBD2 (6 bases). V was clipped by 6 bases and J by 3 bases, with 15 bases between them. CDR3 size: 15 residues. The germline CDR1 and CDR2 sequences are SEHNR and FQNEAQ (reference sequence). The CDR3 DNA reads as TGTGCCAGCAGGGAGGGGCGGGGCAACTACAATGAGCAGTTCTTC. It encodes CASREGRGNYNEQFF.

For this clone: Additional DNA sequences in this sample encode the identical CDR3. The chain links TRBV12-3 or TRBV12-4 to TRBJ2-7, with a tentative D call TRBD2 (5 bases). V gave up 3 bases and J gave up 2 bases, with 8 bases separating them. This CDR3 is 13 amino acids long. Here the CDR3 reads CASSLSGTYEQYF. In DNA, the CDR3 is TGTGCCAGCAGTTTGAGCGGCACCTACGAGCAGTACTTC.

A single count supports this clone. CDR3 residues: CASSPTGVDNEKLFF. CDR3 in DNA: TGTGCCAGCAGCCCCACAGGGGTGGATAATGAAAAACTGTTTTTT. V usage is TRBV5-5 and J usage is TRBJ1-4; 7 nucleotides match TRBD1. Germline V gene lookup returns CDR1 SGHKS and CDR2 YYEKEE (reference sequence). The CDR3 is 15 amino acids. V was pared by 4 bases and J by 4 bases, with 7 bases of the junction left unmatched.